One sample yielded the 32 T cell receptor beta chains listed below, sequenced in a study of cytomegalovirus exposure and HLA in healthy donors. The PCR contained 60 Vbeta and 13 Jbeta primers. Data came from immunoSEQ multiplex PCR; TCRdb stores just in-frame clones and leaves some out. Altogether about 160,000 clones are present, roughly 81% being singletons, with the ten largest covering about 13%. The sample was PBMCs. These receptors were obtained from a woman between 50 and 59 years old in good health and CMV-seronegative.

V gene TRBV5-4 combines with J gene TRBJ2-3; D ambiguous. This CDR3 contains 13 residues. V was cut by 6 bases and J by 1 base, with 9 bases left in between. CDR1 is SGHNT, CDR2 YYREEE, per germline (reference sequence). This CDR3 reads CASKIEGTDTQYF. The CDR3 nucleotides are TGTGCCAGCAAAATAGAAGGCACAGATACGCAGTATTTT.

The V gene is TRBV28, the J gene TRBJ2-5, with D possibly being TRBD1 (5 bases). The CDR3 covers 15 residues. V was clipped by 7 bases and J by 1 base, with 16 bases between them. Germline V CDR1 and CDR2: MDHEN, SYDVKM. CDR3 loop: CASNLQGRAQETQYF. CDR3 nucleotide sequence: TGTGCCAGCAACCTTCAGGGCAGGGCCCAAGAGACCCAGTACTTC. Looking up the rest from reference TRBV28 and TRBJ2-5 gives the full variable domain: DVKVTQSSRYLVKRTGEKVFLECVQDMDHENMFWYRQDPGLGLRLIYFSYDVKMKEKGDIPEGYSVSREKKERFSLILESASTNQTSMYLCASNLQGRAQETQYFGPGTRLLVL.

The rearrangement links TRBV6-6 to TRBJ1-5; 8 bases match TRBD1. The CDR3 loop spans 15 amino acids. The V gene end was trimmed by 6 bases and the J gene end by 4 bases; junction bases not matched to a gene: 8. Germline lookup yields CDR1 MNHNY and CDR2 SVGAGI (reference sequence). Written as DNA, the CDR3 is TGTGCCAGCAGGACCACAGGGGGTTGGAATCAGCCCCAGCATTTT. As protein: CASRTTGGWNQPQHF.

This sequence joins TRBV11-2 and TRBJ1-1, with D maybe TRBD1 (5 bases). This CDR3 is built from 13 residues. The germline V gene encodes CDR1 SGHAT and CDR2 FQNNGV. V shed 4 bases and J shed 8 bases, with 14 bases lying between them. DNA for the CDR3: TGTGCCAGCAGCTGGGGGGGTGGACGGGAAGCTTTCTTT. It specifies CASSWGGGREAFF.

V is TRBV18 and J is TRBJ2-7; TRBD1 aligns across 7 bases. The germline gives CDR1 KGHSH, CDR2 LQKENI. The junction had 5 bases not matched to a gene; V was cut back by 1 base and J by 5 bases. CDR3 length: 14 amino acids. This chain's CDR3 is CASSPQGAPHEQYF. CDR3 coding DNA: TGTGCCAGCTCACCACAGGGGGCTCCCCACGAGCAGTACTTC.

The chain recombines TRBV5-1 with TRBJ2-1, with 11 bases fitting TRBD2. Germline trimming cut 5 bases from V and 9 bases from J; bases unmatched to any gene: 7. CDR3 length equals 14 residues. Per germline, CDR1 SGHRS and CDR2 YFSETQ. CDR3 bases: TGCGCCAGCAGAGCCGGGACTAGCGGTGGTGAGCAGTTCTTC. Its protein product is CASRAGTSGGEQFF.

The V gene is TRBV19, the J gene TRBJ2-4, with TRBD2 matching 9 bases. Trimming took 3 bases from V and 1 from J; bases not matched to a gene: 16. This CDR3 is 20 amino acids long. CDR1 LNHDA and CDR2 SQIVND come from the germline V gene (reference sequence). CDR3 nucleotides: TGTGCCAGTAGTATCCTCGGGGGTAGCGGGGGTCCGGGGGCCAAAAACATTCAGTACTTC. Its translation: CASSILGGSGGPGAKNIQYF.

The rearrangement uses TRBV7-2 and TRBJ2-2; 7 nucleotides line up with TRBD2. The junction had 9 bases not matched to a gene; V was cut back by 3 bases and J by 2 bases. This CDR3 spans 17 amino acids. Looked up from germline, CDR1 is SGHTA and CDR2 is FQGNSA. The CDR3 loop reads CASSFRKRTSNTGELFF. CDR3 in DNA: TGTGCCAGCAGCTTTCGTAAGCGGACTAGTAACACCGGGGAGCTGTTTTTT.

V and J are TRBV7-2 and TRBJ2-1; D is perhaps TRBD1 (6 bases). The CDR3 covers 13 residues. The germline V and J ends were trimmed by 5 bases and 6 bases, with 11 bases remaining between them. In germline, CDR1 is SGHTA, CDR2 FQGNSA. This CDR3 is CASSRGHINEQFF. DNA of the CDR3: TGTGCCAGCAGCCGGGGACACATCAATGAGCAGTTCTTC. Full variable domain (missing parts from reference TRBV7-2 and TRBJ2-1): GAGVSQSPSNKVTEKGKDVELRCDPISGHTALYWYRQSLGQGLEFLIYFQGNSAPDKSGLPSDRFSAERTGGSVSTLTIQRTQQEDSAVYLCASSRGHINEQFFGPGTRLTVL.

J is TRBJ2-1 and V is TRBV18, with 14 nucleotides matching TRBD2. Germline V lookup: CDR1 KGHSH, CDR2 LQKENI. With V trimmed by 0 bases and J by 4 bases, 2 bases remained unmatched. This CDR3 is 17 amino acids long. CDR3 in amino acids: CASSPPGLAGGYNEQFF. The CDR3 region has the DNA TGTGCCAGCTCACCACCAGGACTAGCGGGAGGTTACAATGAGCAGTTCTTC.

As DNA, the CDR3 is TGCGCCAGCAGTCAGTCCTCCGGGACAAGCTCTGGAAACACCATATATTTT. Translating it yields CASSQSSGTSSGNTIYF. The chain recombines TRBV23-1 with TRBJ1-3, with D perhaps TRBD1 (6 bases). TRBV23-1 counts as an open reading frame of uncertain function. There are 17 residues in the CDR3. With 3 bases removed from V and 0 bases from J, the gap between germline ends came to 15 bases.

V is TRBV7-6 and J is TRBJ1-2; a weak D match, TRBD1 (5 bases). This CDR3 contains 20 residues. Germline V gives CDR1 SGHVS, CDR2 FNYEAQ. V lost 5 bases and J 2 bases, leaving 30 bases between the germline ends. CDR3 sequence (DNA): TGTGCCAGCAGCCCCTACGAGCGGGGGAACGTTGGGGCCATCAACTATGGCTACACCTTC. It encodes CASSPYERGNVGAINYGYTF.

The rearrangement joins TRBV5-8 to TRBJ2-7; D possibly corresponds to TRBD2 (6 bases). CDR1 SGHTS and CDR2 YDEGEE come from the germline V gene. V was shortened by 2 bases and J by 3 bases, with 12 bases between the two germline ends. CDR3 length: 14 amino acids. The CDR3 loop reads CASSLRGKRYEQYF. DNA for the CDR3: TGTGCCAGCAGCTTACGGGGGAAGCGCTACGAGCAGTACTTC.

This sequence joins TRBV5-1 and TRBJ2-5; 7 positions agree with TRBD2. CDR1 is SGHRS and CDR2 is YFSETQ in the germline V gene. The CDR3 runs 15 residues. V lost 3 bases and J lost 2; bases outside the gene matches: 7. This chain's CDR3 is CASSWRGTAQETQYF. The CDR3 region has the DNA TGCGCCAGCAGCTGGCGGGGGACCGCACAAGAGACCCAGTACTTC.

V is TRBV10-3 and J is TRBJ2-2; 8 nucleotides line up with TRBD1. This CDR3 is 16 amino acids long. Germline assignment: CDR1 ENHRY and CDR2 SYGVKD. V shed 9 bases and J 0 bases; nucleotides not matched to a gene: 9. Here the CDR3 reads CAIAGTGSANTGELFF. DNA of the CDR3: TGTGCCATAGCCGGGACAGGATCCGCGAACACCGGGGAGCTGTTTTTT.

V and J are TRBV4-3 and TRBJ2-2; TRBD2 might be the D (6 bases). Germline assignment: CDR1 LGHNA and CDR2 YSLEER. V lost 0 bases to trimming and J lost 5 bases, with 13 bases between them. CDR3 size: 16 residues. The CDR3 nucleotides are TGCGCCAGCAGCCAAGATTCGACCGGGGGAACCGGGGAGCTGTTTTTT. Its protein product is CASSQDSTGGTGELFF.

The J gene is TRBJ2-1, the V gene TRBV9, with D perhaps matching TRBD1 or TRBD2 (5 bases each). This CDR3 is 15 amino acids long. Germline lookup yields CDR1 SGDLS and CDR2 YYNGEE. V lost 7 bases and J lost 0, with 14 bases in between. The DNA for the CDR3 is TGTGCCAGCGGCGAGGGGATAAGCTCCTACAATGAGCAGTTCTTC. Translation gives CASGEGISSYNEQFF.

The chain is built from TRBV4-2 and TRBJ2-7; TRBD2 matches at 10 bases. V trimming: 0 bases; J trimming: 6 bases; junction bases outside the gene matches: 5. This CDR3 spans 15 amino acids. Germline V gene sequence: CDR1 LGHNA, CDR2 YNFKEQ. DNA of the CDR3: TGTGCCAGCAGCCAAGAAAGCGGGGGGGTAGTCGAGCAGTACTTC. It is translated as CASSQESGGVVEQYF.

V gene TRBV7-2 combines with J gene TRBJ2-1; TRBD2 aligns across 10 bases. The CDR3 has 15 amino acids. Germline V gene sequence: CDR1 SGHTA, CDR2 FQGNSA. The V segment lost 6 bases and the J segment 7 bases; nucleotides outside the gene matches: 9. The DNA of the CDR3 is TGTGCCAGCAGTCTTAGGGTAGCGGGGGGAAATGAGCAGTTCTTC. Protein: CASSLRVAGGNEQFF.

The rearrangement links TRBV5-4 to TRBJ2-3; 11 bases are shared with TRBD2. The J segment lost 4 bases and the V segment lost 0 bases, leaving 7 bases of the junction unmatched. Per the germline V gene, CDR1 is SGHNT and CDR2 is YYREEE (reference sequence). The CDR3 is 17 amino acids. Here the CDR3 reads CASSLGLLAGVSDTQYF. The CDR3 DNA is TGTGCCAGCAGCTTGGGGTTACTAGCGGGAGTGTCAGATACGCAGTATTTT.

The chain joins TRBV9 to TRBJ1-3; D unresolved. The CDR3 spans 14 residues. Germline-derived CDR1 and CDR2 are SGDLS and YYNGEE. The V end was cut by 4 bases, the J end by 3 bases, with 11 bases between. CDR3 sequence reads: CASSLDPGGNTIYF. CDR3 sequence (DNA): TGTGCCAGCAGCCTCGACCCGGGTGGAAACACCATATATTTT.

This clone has a handful of counts. The CDR3 sequence: CATSPGQRAKNIQYF. The CDR3 DNA is TGTGCCACCTCACCGGGACAGCGAGCCAAAAACATTCAGTACTTC. This rearrangement joins TRBV6-1 to TRBJ2-4, with 7 positions matching TRBD1. CDR3 length: 15 residues. Germline lookup yields CDR1 MNHNS and CDR2 SASEGT. The J segment lost 0 bases and the V segment lost 10 bases, leaving 9 bases of the junction unmatched.

The CDR3 sequence is CASRLAGGQPQHF. The DNA for the CDR3 is TGTGCCAGCCGTCTCGCAGGAGGTCAGCCCCAGCATTTT. The chain joins TRBV6-6 to TRBJ1-5; D gene ambiguous. The CDR3 is 13 residues long. V was shortened by 8 bases and J by 6 bases, with 14 bases between the two germline ends. Germline CDR1 and CDR2: MNHNY and SVGAGI (reference sequence).

The chain has TRBV6-5 and TRBJ2-7; D gene uncertain. The V end lost 6 bases, the J end lost 5 bases, and 20 bases lay between the germline ends. CDR1 is MNHEY and CDR2 is SVGAGI in the germline V gene. The CDR3 consists of 15 residues. As DNA, the CDR3 is TGTGCCAGCAGCCGCCGTGGTGAGACAATAGACGAGCAGTACTTC. Its translation is CASSRRGETIDEQYF.

The gene calls are TRBV27 and TRBJ2-7; tentatively, D is TRBD1 (5 bases). Trimming took 4 bases from V and 4 from J, leaving 14 bases between them. This CDR3 is 14 amino acids long. CDR1 and CDR2 from the germline V gene are MNHEY and SMNVEV (reference sequence). This CDR3 reads CASSYRTGPYEQYF. The CDR3 nucleotides are TGTGCCAGCAGTTACCGAACAGGACCTTACGAGCAGTACTTC.

The chain carries TRBV7-2 and TRBJ2-7; 12 bases agree with TRBD2. The junction had 8 bases not matched to a gene; V was cut back by 4 bases and J by 10 bases. In germline, CDR1 is SGHTA, CDR2 FQGNSA. The CDR3 is 14 amino acids. The CDR3 coding sequence is TGTGCCAGCAGCTCGACTCCGACTAGCGGGAGCCAGTACTTC. It specifies CASSSTPTSGSQYF.

A word on this clone: At one of its ends the junction is not consistent with the germline gene, which may arise from a read error. This chain connects TRBV29-1 to TRBJ2-7; 8 nucleotides line up with TRBD2. The CDR3 totals 14 residues. Germline V gives CDR1 SQVTM, CDR2 ANQGSEA. This CDR3 is CSARNSGSSHEQYF. CDR3 nucleotide sequence: TGCAGCGCCCGTAACAGCGGGAGCTCCCACGAGCAGTACTTC.

The chain recombines TRBV15 with TRBJ1-1, with 8 bases identical to TRBD1. Trimming at V came to 0 bases and at J to 7 bases, leaving 10 bases not matched to a gene. Germline V gene data show CDR1 as LNHNV and CDR2 as YYDKDF (reference sequence). This CDR3 spans 16 amino acids. For the CDR3, the DNA is TGTGCCACCAGCAGAGATGTGAGGACAGGGAAGGTTGAAGCTTTCTTT. Its protein is CATSRDVRTGKVEAFF.

The chain couples TRBV19 to TRBJ1-5; D unresolved. This CDR3 comprises 15 residues. V was shortened by 6 bases and J by 3 bases, with 15 bases between the two germline ends. The germline V gene has CDR1 LNHDA and CDR2 SQIVND (reference sequence). The CDR3, as DNA: TGTGCCAGTAGGCCCGCGGCTGATCCCAATCAGCCCCAGCATTTT. Its translation is CASRPAADPNQPQHF. Variable domain in full (rest from reference TRBV19 and TRBJ1-5): DGGITQSPKYLFRKEGQNVTLSCEQNLNHDAMYWYRQDPGQGLRLIYYSQIVNDFQKGDIAEGYSVSREKKESFPLTVTSAQKNPTAFYLCASRPAADPNQPQHFGDGTRLSIL.

This clone has only one observation. This rearrangement joins TRBV5-5 to TRBJ1-3; 9 bases align to TRBD1. J gave up 2 bases and V 4 bases, and 4 bases lay outside the gene matches. The CDR3 is 15 residues long. Germline CDR1 reads SGHKS; CDR2 reads YYEKEE (reference sequence). The CDR3 loop is CASSVRQGAGNTIYF. CDR3 DNA: TGTGCCAGCAGCGTGCGACAGGGGGCTGGAAACACCATATATTTT.

The chain links TRBV6-5 to TRBJ1-2; D ambiguous. V was pared by 7 bases and J by 10 bases, with 19 bases between. Germline V gene sequence: CDR1 MNHEY, CDR2 SVGAGI. The CDR3 runs to 13 residues. This CDR3 reads CASTRVGLPAYTF. The CDR3 DNA sequence: TGTGCCAGCACCAGAGTCGGGTTACCGGCCTACACCTTC.

The V gene is TRBV7-6, the J gene TRBJ2-5, with unresolved D. The CDR3 sequence is 13 residues long. Trimming pared 5 bases from V and 2 bases from J, leaving 9 bases between. CDR1 is SGHVS and CDR2 is FNYEAQ in the germline V gene. The CDR3 is CASSPTIQETQYF. As DNA, the CDR3 is TGTGCCAGCAGCCCTACTATACAAGAGACCCAGTACTTC.